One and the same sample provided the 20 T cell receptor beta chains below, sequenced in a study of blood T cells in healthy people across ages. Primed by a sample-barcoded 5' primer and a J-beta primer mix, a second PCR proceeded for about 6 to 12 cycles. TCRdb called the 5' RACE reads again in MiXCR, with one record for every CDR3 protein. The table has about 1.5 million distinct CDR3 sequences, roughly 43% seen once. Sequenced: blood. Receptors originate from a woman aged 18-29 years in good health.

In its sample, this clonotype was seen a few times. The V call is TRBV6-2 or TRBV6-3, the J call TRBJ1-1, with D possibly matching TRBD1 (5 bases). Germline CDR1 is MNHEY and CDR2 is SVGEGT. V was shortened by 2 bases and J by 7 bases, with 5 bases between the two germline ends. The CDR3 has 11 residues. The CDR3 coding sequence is TGTGCCAGCAGTTACGGGGGTGAAGCTTTCTTT. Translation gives CASSYGGEAFF.

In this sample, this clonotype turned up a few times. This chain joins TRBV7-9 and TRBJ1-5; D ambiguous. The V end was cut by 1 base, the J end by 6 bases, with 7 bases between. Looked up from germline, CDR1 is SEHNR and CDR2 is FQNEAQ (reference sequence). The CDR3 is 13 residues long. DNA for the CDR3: TGTGCCAGCAGCTTAGGTGTGACTCAGCCCCAGCATTTT. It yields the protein CASSLGVTQPQHF.

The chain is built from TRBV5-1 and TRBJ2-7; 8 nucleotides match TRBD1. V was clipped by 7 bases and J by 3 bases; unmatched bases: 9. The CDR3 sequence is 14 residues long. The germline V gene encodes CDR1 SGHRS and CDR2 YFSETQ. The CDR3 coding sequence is TGCGCCAGCCACCCCGGGACAGGTCTCTACGAGCAGTACTTC. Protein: CASHPGTGLYEQYF.

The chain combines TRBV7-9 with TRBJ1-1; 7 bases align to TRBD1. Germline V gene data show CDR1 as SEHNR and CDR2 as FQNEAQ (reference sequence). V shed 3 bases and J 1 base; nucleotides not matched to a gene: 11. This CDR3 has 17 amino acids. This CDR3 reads CASSLGRGVPANTEAFF. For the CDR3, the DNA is TGTGCCAGCAGCTTGGGCAGGGGGGTCCCCGCGAACACTGAAGCTTTCTTT. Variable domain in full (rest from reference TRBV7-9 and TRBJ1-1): DTGVSQNPRHKITKRGQNVTFRCDPISEHNRLYWYRQTLGQGPEFLTYFQNEAQLEKSRLLSDRFSAERPKGSFSTLEIQRTEQGDSAMYLCASSLGRGVPANTEAFFGQGTRLTVV.

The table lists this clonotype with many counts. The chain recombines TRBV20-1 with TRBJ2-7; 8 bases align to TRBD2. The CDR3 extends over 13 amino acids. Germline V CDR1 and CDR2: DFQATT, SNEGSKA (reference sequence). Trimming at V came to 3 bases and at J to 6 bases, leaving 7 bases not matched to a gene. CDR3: CSASGRAEIEQYF. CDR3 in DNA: TGCAGTGCTAGCGGGAGGGCCGAAATCGAGCAGTACTTC.

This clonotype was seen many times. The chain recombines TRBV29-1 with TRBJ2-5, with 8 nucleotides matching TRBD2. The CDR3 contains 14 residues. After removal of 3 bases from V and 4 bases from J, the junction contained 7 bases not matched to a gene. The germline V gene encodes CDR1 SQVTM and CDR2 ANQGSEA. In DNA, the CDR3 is TGCAGCGTTGAGGCCAGCGGGAGCAGAGAGACCCAGTACTTC. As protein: CSVEASGSRETQYF.

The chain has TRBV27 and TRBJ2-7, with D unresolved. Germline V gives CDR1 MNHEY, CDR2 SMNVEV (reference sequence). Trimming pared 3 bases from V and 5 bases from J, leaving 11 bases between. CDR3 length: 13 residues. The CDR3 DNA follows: TGTGCCAGCAGTTTTAGTGCAGCTAACGAGCAGTACTTC. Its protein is CASSFSAANEQYF.

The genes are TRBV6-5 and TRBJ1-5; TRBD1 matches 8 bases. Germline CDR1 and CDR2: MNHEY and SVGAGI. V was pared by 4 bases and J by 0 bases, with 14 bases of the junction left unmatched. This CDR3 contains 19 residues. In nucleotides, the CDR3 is TGTGCCAGCAGTTCACTCTTTTCCGGGACAGGATATAGCAATCAGCCCCAGCATTTT. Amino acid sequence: CASSSLFSGTGYSNQPQHF.

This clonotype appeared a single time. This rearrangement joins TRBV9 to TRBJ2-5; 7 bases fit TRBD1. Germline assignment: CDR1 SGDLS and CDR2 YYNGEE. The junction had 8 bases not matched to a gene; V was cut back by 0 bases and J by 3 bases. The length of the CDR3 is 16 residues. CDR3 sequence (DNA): TGTGCCAGCAGCGTAGAAGGTACAGGGGTTGAAGAGACCCAGTACTTC. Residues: CASSVEGTGVEETQYF.

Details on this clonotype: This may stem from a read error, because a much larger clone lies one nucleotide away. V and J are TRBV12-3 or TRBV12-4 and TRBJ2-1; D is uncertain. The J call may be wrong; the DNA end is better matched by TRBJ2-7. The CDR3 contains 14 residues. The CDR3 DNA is TGTGCCAGCAGTTTGCTCCGACCCCACAATGAGCAGTACTTC. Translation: CASSLLRPHNEQYF.

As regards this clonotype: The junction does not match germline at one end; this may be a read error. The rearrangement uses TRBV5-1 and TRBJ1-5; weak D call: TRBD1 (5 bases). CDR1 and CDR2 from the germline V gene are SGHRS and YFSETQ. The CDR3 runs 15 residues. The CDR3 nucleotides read TGCGCCAGCTGCTTGGGGGACCCTAGCAATCAGCCCCAGCATTTT. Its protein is CASCLGDPSNQPQHF.

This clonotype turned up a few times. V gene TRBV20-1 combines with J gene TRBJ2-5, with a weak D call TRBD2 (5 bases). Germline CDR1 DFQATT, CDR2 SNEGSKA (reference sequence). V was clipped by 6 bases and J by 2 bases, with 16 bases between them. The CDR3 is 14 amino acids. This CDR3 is CSAMRVQKQETQYF. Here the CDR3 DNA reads TGCAGTGCGATGAGGGTCCAGAAGCAAGAGACCCAGTACTTC.

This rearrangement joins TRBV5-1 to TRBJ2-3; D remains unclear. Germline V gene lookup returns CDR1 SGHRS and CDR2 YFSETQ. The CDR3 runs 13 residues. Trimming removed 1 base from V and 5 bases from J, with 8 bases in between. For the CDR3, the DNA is TGCGCCAGCAGCTTGTATTCGAGAGATACGCAGTATTTT. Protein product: CASSLYSRDTQYF.

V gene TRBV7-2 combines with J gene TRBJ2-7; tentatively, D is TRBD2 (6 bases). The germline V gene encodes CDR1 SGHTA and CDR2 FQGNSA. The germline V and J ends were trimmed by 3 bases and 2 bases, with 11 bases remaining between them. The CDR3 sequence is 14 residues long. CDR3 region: CASSFSGATYEQYF. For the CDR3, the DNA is TGTGCCAGCAGCTTTAGCGGAGCAACCTACGAGCAGTACTTC.

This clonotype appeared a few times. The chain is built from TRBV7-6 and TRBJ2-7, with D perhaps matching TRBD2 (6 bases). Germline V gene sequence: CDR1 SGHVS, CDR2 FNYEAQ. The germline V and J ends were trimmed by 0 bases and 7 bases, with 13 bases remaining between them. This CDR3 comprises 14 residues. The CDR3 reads CASSLALASNEQYF. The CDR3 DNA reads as TGTGCCAGCAGCTTAGCACTAGCTAGCAATGAGCAGTACTTC.

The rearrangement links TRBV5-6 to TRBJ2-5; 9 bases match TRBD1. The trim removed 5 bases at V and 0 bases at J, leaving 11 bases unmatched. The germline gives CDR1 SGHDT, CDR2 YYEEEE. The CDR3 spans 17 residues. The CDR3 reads CASRPGQGFMYQETQYF. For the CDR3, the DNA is TGTGCCAGCAGGCCGGGACAGGGTTTCATGTACCAAGAGACCCAGTACTTC.

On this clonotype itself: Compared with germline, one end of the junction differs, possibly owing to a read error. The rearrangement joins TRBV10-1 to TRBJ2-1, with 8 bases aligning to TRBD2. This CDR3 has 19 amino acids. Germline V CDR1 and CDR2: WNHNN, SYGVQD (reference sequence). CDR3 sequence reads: CASSGSTGGRGGSYNEQFF. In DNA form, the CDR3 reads TGCGCCAGTAGTGGAAGTACGGGGGGGCGGGGAGGGTCCTACAATGAGCAGTTCTTC.

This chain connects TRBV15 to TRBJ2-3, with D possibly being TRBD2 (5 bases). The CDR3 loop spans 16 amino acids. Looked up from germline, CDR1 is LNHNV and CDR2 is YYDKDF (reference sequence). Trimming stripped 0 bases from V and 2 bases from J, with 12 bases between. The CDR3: CATSRETRGNTDTQYF. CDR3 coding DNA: TGTGCCACCAGCAGAGAGACCAGAGGGAACACAGATACGCAGTATTTT.

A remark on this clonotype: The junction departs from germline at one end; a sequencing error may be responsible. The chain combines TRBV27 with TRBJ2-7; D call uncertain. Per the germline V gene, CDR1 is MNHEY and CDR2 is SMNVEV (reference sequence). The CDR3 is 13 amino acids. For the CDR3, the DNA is TGTACCAGTAGTTGGAACCCCTCCTACGAGCAGTACTTC. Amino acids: CTSSWNPSYEQYF.

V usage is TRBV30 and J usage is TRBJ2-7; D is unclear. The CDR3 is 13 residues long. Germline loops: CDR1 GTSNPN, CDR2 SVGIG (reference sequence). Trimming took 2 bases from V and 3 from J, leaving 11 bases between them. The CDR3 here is CAWSPRFGYEQYF. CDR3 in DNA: TGTGCCTGGAGTCCACGATTTGGCTACGAGCAGTACTTC.